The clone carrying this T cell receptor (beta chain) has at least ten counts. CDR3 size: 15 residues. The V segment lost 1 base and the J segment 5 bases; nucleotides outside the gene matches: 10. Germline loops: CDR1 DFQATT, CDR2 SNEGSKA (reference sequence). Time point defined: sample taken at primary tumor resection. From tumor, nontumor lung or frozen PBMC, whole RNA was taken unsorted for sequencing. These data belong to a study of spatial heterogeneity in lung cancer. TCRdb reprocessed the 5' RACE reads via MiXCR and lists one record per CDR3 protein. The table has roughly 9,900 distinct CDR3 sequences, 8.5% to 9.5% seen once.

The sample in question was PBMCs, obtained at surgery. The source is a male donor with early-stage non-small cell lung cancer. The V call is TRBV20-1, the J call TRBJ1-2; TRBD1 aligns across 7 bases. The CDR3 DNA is TGCAGTGCTAGAGCCCACCAGGGGGTATCGTATGGCTACACCTTC. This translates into CSARAHQGVSYGYTF.